The rows below give T cell receptor beta chains drawn from one sample of a study of cytomegalovirus exposure and HLA in healthy donors. The method was immunoSEQ multiplex PCR; TCRdb's version includes in-frame clones alone and lacks a portion of them. This sample carries 120,000 or so clones, about four fifths of them seen once, and the ten largest clones take 10% to 12%. Sequencing was performed on PBMCs. Receptor source: a male donor in good health and CMV-seropositive. CDR3s leave out the opening cysteine and the closing phenylalanine or tryptophan.

cdr3_aa,v_call
ASSLGGAGEKLS,TRBV7-2
ATSRDRFRGGDEQF,TRBV15
AIKGVTGANVLT,TRBV10-3
ASSLGLAAPYEQY,TRBV5-5
ASSLPGLAGLEAQY,TRBV18
ASGIGQIYGYT,TRBV19
ASSRPGTGLRTEAF,TRBV6-6
ASRPRQGFREQY,TRBV27
ASRLFGGGEKLF,TRBV27
ASSVQGTYSYEQY,TRBV5-1
ASNAGGPSSGTDTQY,TRBV27
ASSPTSGAYEQY,TRBV7-9
ATTSILSYEQY,TRBV7-2
ASSPGTGPYEQY,TRBV5-1
SVEGGGHGELF,TRBV29-1
ASSLDSRTYNEQF,TRBV28
ASSPRDRFQETQY,TRBV28
ASSLGDIAGTQY,TRBV11-1
AWSSDGRGDTQY,TRBV30
ASSRTTGGPGYEQY,TRBV27
ASSLEPGPRGTF,TRBV11-2
ASRVAIYGYT,TRBV19
ASRRAGEGNEQF,TRBV5-1
ASSAQGTITVQPQH,TRBV27
ASSHLASSYNEQF,TRBV19
ASSSSYEQY,TRBV11-2
ATRQGAYGYT,TRBV28
SSSLEGGEAF,TRBV7-9
ASSSGTGGPGELF,TRBV7-3
ASSLEGGDTGELF,TRBV7-7
AWSAGGVGDSPLH,TRBV30
ASSSGTAGRETQY,TRBV27
ASGLFLGAHYEQY,TRBV12-5
ASRSGILYEQY,TRBV28
ASSLAREDEKLF,TRBV5-1
ASSPGQEKYEQY,TRBV5-1
ASSGGVGGNTDTQY,TRBV9
ASSQEGGVLWTEAF,TRBV4-3
AWTGGIFNTEAF,TRBV30
ASSVEPIYNEQF,TRBV9
ASSLGRVTDTQY,TRBV5-1
ATSRDRYEQY,TRBV15
ASHRGARGDEKLF,TRBV19
ASSHPTGFSGSRSD,TRBV23-1
ASSPQGGTDTQY,TRBV11-3
ASSLFLRDSHGYT,TRBV5-4
ASRRDTDSYEQY,TRBV18
ASSFFEGYYGYT,TRBV5-6
ASLLAGGQNEQF,TRBV7-8
ASTPIGGVRGYT,TRBV5-8
ASSLVVGGETQY,TRBV5-1
ASSTYSPEGARWYT,TRBV21-1
ASSLVSPGGADEQY,TRBV7-2
ASSPRAQSSYNEQF,TRBV7-8
ASSITPRTEAF,TRBV19
ASSRILAGKARLGTGPSYEQY,TRBV21-1
AWSTTPGQGTDTQY,TRBV30
ASSLGDRGAGISGNTIY,TRBV13